One sample yielded the 24 T cell receptor beta chains listed below, sequenced in a study of T cells in Graves' hyperthyroidism and ophthalmopathy. What was amplified from RNA transcripts were TCR beta CDR3 regions. Carried out on the TCR CDR3, a first-round RT-PCR used the HTBI primer set. In TCRdb, the multiplex PCR reads were re-called with MiXCR into one record per CDR3 protein. Among hundreds of thousands of distinct CDR3 sequences listed, roughly 15% were seen once. What was sequenced was blood. The source is a woman aged 45-65 years with Graves' ophthalmopathy.

This chain links TRBV7-3 with TRBJ1-2, with D possibly being TRBD1 (5 bases). The V gene's germline CDR1 is SGHTA and CDR2 FQGTGA. The CDR3 loop spans 17 amino acids. Trimming stripped 1 base from V and 8 bases from J, with 23 bases between. CDR3 nucleotides: TGTGCCAGCAGCTTAATGCCAGGGAGGTCCTCTGTATCGGGCTACACCTTC. It yields the protein CASSLMPGRSSVSGYTF.

At least ten counts were recorded for this clonotype. The genes are TRBV2 and TRBJ2-7; the match to TRBD1 covers 9 bases. The germline CDR1 and CDR2 sequences are SNHLY and FYNNEI. J gave up 3 bases and V 5 bases, and 8 bases lay outside the gene matches. The CDR3 is made up of 15 amino acids. The CDR3 DNA follows: TGTGCCAGCAGTTCCCGGGACAGGGATTTCTACGAGCAGTACTTC. It yields the protein CASSSRDRDFYEQYF.

The chain combines TRBV28 with TRBJ2-2; TRBD1 matches 7 bases. From germline, CDR1 is MDHEN and CDR2 SYDVKM. Unmatched junction bases numbered 15, after V lost 5 bases and J lost 6 bases. This CDR3 is 17 amino acids long. CDR3 region: CASSALQGKQRAGELFF. The CDR3 DNA follows: TGTGCCAGCAGTGCCTTACAGGGGAAGCAAAGGGCCGGGGAGCTGTTTTTT.

This clonotype appeared once. The chain links TRBV5-1 to TRBJ1-1; TRBD1 agrees at 12 bases. CDR1 and CDR2 (germline): SGHRS, YFSETQ. This CDR3 comprises 14 residues. The V gene end was trimmed by 0 bases and the J gene end by 9 bases; junction bases not matched to a gene: 3. In nucleotides, the CDR3 is TGCGCCAGCAGCTTGGAGGGACAGGGGGCGAAAGCTTTCTTT. This gives the protein CASSLEGQGAKAFF.

The V call is TRBV24-1, the J call TRBJ2-1; D unclear. This CDR3 region has 16 residues. Trimming pared 2 bases from V and 12 bases from J, leaving 22 bases between. CDR1 is KGHDR and CDR2 is SFDVKD in the germline V gene. The CDR3 spells CATSDWAEQLTGGQFF. CDR3 coding DNA: TGTGCCACCAGTGATTGGGCCGAACAGCTCACCGGTGGGCAGTTCTTC.

This clonotype was detected a few times. V gene TRBV5-1 combines with J gene TRBJ2-1; 10 positions match TRBD2. J lost 5 bases, V lost 3 bases, and 8 bases had no gene match. The CDR3 has 16 amino acids. Germline CDR1 is SGHRS and CDR2 is YFSETQ. Here the CDR3 DNA reads TGCGCCAGCAGCTACCCTACTAGCGGGAAGAACAATGAGCAGTTCTTC. Its translation: CASSYPTSGKNNEQFF.

This clonotype has a handful of counts. The rearrangement links TRBV19 to TRBJ2-3, with 8 nucleotides matching TRBD1. With 4 bases clipped from V and 2 bases from J, the junction kept 14 bases outside the gene matches. Germline-derived CDR1 and CDR2 are LNHDA and SQIVND (reference sequence). The CDR3 length is 18 residues. DNA for the CDR3: TGTGCCAGTAGTAAAACGATACGACAGGGGATAATCACAGATACGCAGTATTTT. This sequence encodes CASSKTIRQGIITDTQYF.

Ten or more counts support this clonotype. This chain connects TRBV20-1 to TRBJ2-1; D not resolved. Germline assignment: CDR1 DFQATT and CDR2 SNEGSKA (reference sequence). V shed 5 bases and J shed 9 bases, with 14 bases lying between them. The CDR3 has 12 amino acids. The CDR3 loop reads CSAQTRHGEQFF. CDR3 bases: TGCAGTGCTCAAACACGGCATGGTGAGCAGTTCTTC.

This clonotype has just one count. The chain uses TRBV25-1 and TRBJ1-6, with 11 bases matching TRBD1. Germline V CDR1 and CDR2: MGHDK, SYGVNS. With V trimmed by 2 bases and J by 8 bases, 5 bases remained unmatched. CDR3 size: 16 residues. The CDR3 loop is CASSEPRTGGYSPLHF. The CDR3 DNA reads as TGTGCCAGCAGTGAACCCCGGACAGGGGGCTATTCACCCCTCCACTTT.

The V and J genes are TRBV20-1 and TRBJ2-7, with 10 nucleotides matching TRBD2. The CDR3 consists of 14 residues. Germline assignment: CDR1 DFQATT and CDR2 SNEGSKA (reference sequence). V was clipped by 0 bases and J by 4 bases; unmatched bases: 3. The CDR3: CSAREGSGRYEQYF. CDR3 nucleotides: TGCAGTGCTAGAGAAGGTAGCGGGAGGTACGAGCAGTACTTC.

This clonotype was picked up many times. V and J are TRBV10-3 and TRBJ2-3, with D possibly being TRBD1 (6 bases). V was shortened by 7 bases and J by 6 bases, with 11 bases between the two germline ends. The CDR3 has 12 amino acids. Germline V gives CDR1 ENHRY, CDR2 SYGVKD. The CDR3 nucleotides read TGTGCCATCACCACGAGGGGGGATACGCAGTATTTT. Protein: CAITTRGDTQYF.

The chain combines TRBV2 with TRBJ2-3; a weak D match, TRBD1 (7 bases). Trimming removed 5 bases at V and 4 bases at J, with 16 bases between. Germline assignment: CDR1 SNHLY and CDR2 FYNNEI. The CDR3 extends over 15 amino acids. In DNA form, the CDR3 reads TGTGCCAGCAGTTACTCGCCCAGGGGGGCAGATACGCAGTATTTT. Translating it yields CASSYSPRGADTQYF.

The sample holds many counts of this clonotype. The chain has TRBV28 and TRBJ1-5, with D unresolved. Germline V gives CDR1 MDHEN, CDR2 SYDVKM. The CDR3 spans 15 residues. Between the trimmed V and J ends, which lost 3 bases and 0 bases, there was a span of 9 bases. CDR3 coding DNA: TGTGCCAGCAGTTTTCTCCGGGATAGCAATCAGCCCCAGCATTTT. This codes for CASSFLRDSNQPQHF.

V usage is TRBV4-2 and J usage is TRBJ2-4, with D maybe TRBD1 (6 bases). Germline V gene lookup returns CDR1 LGHNA and CDR2 YNFKEQ. This CDR3 has 17 residues. V gave up 1 base and J gave up 7 bases, with 20 bases separating them. In nucleotides, the CDR3 is TGTGCCAGCAGCCAAGCCCCGGTTGGGGGCCAGGGGAACATTCAGTACTTC. This gives the protein CASSQAPVGGQGNIQYF.

This clonotype occurred many times. The chain uses TRBV12-3 or TRBV12-4 and TRBJ2-7; TRBD2 agrees at 7 bases. The trim removed 6 bases at V and 1 base at J, leaving 9 bases unmatched. There are 15 residues in the CDR3. The CDR3 coding sequence is TGTGCCAGCAGCCCCACGGGACTACCTTCCTACGAGCAGTACTTC. Its translation is CASSPTGLPSYEQYF.

This clonotype was counted ten times or more. This chain joins TRBV20-1 and TRBJ2-1; D is uncertain. V was clipped by 3 bases and J by 10 bases, with 13 bases between them. The germline gives CDR1 DFQATT, CDR2 SNEGSKA (reference sequence). CDR3 size: 12 residues. The DNA for the CDR3 is TGCAGTGCTAGTAGTCGAGCAGTCGAGCAGTTCTTC. Amino acid sequence: CSASSRAVEQFF.

Ten or more counts support this clonotype. The V and J genes are TRBV27 and TRBJ2-7; perhaps TRBD2 as D (6 bases). The CDR3 consists of 15 residues. CDR1 and CDR2 from the germline V gene are MNHEY and SMNVEV (reference sequence). Trimming took 6 bases from V and 2 from J, leaving 17 bases between them. This CDR3 reads CASRKERETPYEQYF. CDR3 DNA sequence: TGTGCCAGCAGAAAAGAACGGGAGACCCCCTACGAGCAGTACTTC.

This clonotype was picked up many times. The chain couples TRBV5-6 to TRBJ1-4; D is unclear. Trimming removed 4 bases from V and 10 bases from J, with 11 bases in between. The CDR3 sequence is 12 residues long. Looked up from germline, CDR1 is SGHDT and CDR2 is YYEEEE. The CDR3 reads CASSDSGGKLFF. CDR3 nucleotides: TGTGCCAGCAGCGATTCAGGAGGAAAACTGTTTTTT.

Comment on this clonotype: A much larger clone is a single base away; this may be a read error. The chain combines TRBV7-3 with TRBJ2-2; D is unclear. Germline values: CDR1 SGHTA, CDR2 FQGTGA. The CDR3 spans 14 residues. V dropped 1 base and J dropped 1 base, with 4 bases sitting between them. The CDR3 region has the DNA TGTGCCAGCAGCTTAAGGGTGAACACCGGGGAGCTGTTTTTT. Its translation is CASSLRVNTGELFF.

This clonotype was seen only a few times. A much larger clone differs by one base, so this may be a read error. This sequence joins TRBV28 and TRBJ2-3; D is uncertain. CDR3 length: 17 residues. The V end lost 6 bases, the J end lost 1 base, and 20 bases lay between the germline ends. CDR1 and CDR2 from the germline V gene are MDHEN and SYDVKM. The CDR3: CASSGYPGSWGTDTQYF. CDR3 DNA sequence: TGTGCCAGCAGCGGATACCCTGGGTCCTGGGGCACAGATACGCAGTATTTT.

This clonotype was observed many times. This sequence joins TRBV9 and TRBJ2-1, with TRBD2 identical over 11 bases. This CDR3 region has 15 residues. Germline CDR1 and CDR2: SGDLS and YYNGEE. V gave up 3 bases and J gave up 6 bases; unmatched junction bases: 5. CDR3 residues: CASSATSGRSNEQFF. CDR3 nucleotide sequence: TGTGCCAGCAGCGCAACTAGCGGGAGAAGCAATGAGCAGTTCTTC. The full variable domain, in which reference TRBV9 and TRBJ2-1 provide the parts outside the CDR3, is DSGVTQTPKHLITATGQRVTLRCSPRSGDLSVYWYQQSLDQGLQFLIQYYNGEERAKGNILERFSAQQFPDLHSELNLSSLELGDSALYFCASSATSGRSNEQFFGPGTRLTVL.

This clonotype has at least ten counts. The genes are TRBV7-2 and TRBJ2-4; 9 positions agree with TRBD2. Germline CDR1 reads SGHTA; CDR2 reads FQGNSA. The CDR3 is 14 amino acids. With V trimmed by 6 bases and J by 9 bases, 9 bases remained unmatched. In nucleotides, the CDR3 is TGTGCCAGCAGTCGAGCGGGAGGAGGAAGCATTCAGTACTTC. It is translated as CASSRAGGGSIQYF.

Notes on this clonotype: This may come from a read error, since a much larger clone is one base off. The rearrangement joins TRBV20-1 to TRBJ2-1; 10 nucleotides match TRBD2. Germline V CDR1 and CDR2: DFQATT, SNEGSKA (reference sequence). Unmatched junction bases numbered 8, after V lost 3 bases and J lost 9 bases. The CDR3 length is 14 residues. CDR3 DNA sequence: TGCAGTGCTAGTTTCCTAGCGGGGGACAGTGAGCAGTTCTTC. As protein: CSASFLAGDSEQFF.

In this sample, this clonotype turned up many times. The rearrangement joins TRBV11-2 to TRBJ2-1, with D maybe TRBD2 (5 bases). The V gene's germline CDR1 is SGHAT and CDR2 FQNNGV. This CDR3 has 15 amino acids. The V gene lost 7 bases and the J gene lost 0 bases, with 13 bases spanning the gap. The CDR3 coding sequence is TGTGCCAGCACCTGGACTGCAAGCTCCTACAATGAGCAGTTCTTC. This encodes CASTWTASSYNEQFF.